The next 6 T cell receptor beta chains were all read from a single sample in a study of blood T cell repertoires in COVID-19. Libraries were prepared by immunoSEQ multiplex PCR; TCRdb keeps only in-frame clonotypes and omits some of them. The sample contains 150,000 or so clones, over 75% of which appear only once. Sample: peripheral blood. The receptor set was obtained from a woman between 40 and 50 years old with acute or convalescent COVID-19.

The chain uses TRBV5-1 and TRBJ1-4; D is undetermined. Germline V CDR1 and CDR2: SGHRS, YFSETQ. The CDR3 contains 13 residues. V lost 6 bases and J lost 3, with 9 bases in between. The CDR3 DNA reads as TGCGCCAGCAAGGAGGGATCTAATGAAAAACTGTTTTTT. Protein sequence: CASKEGSNEKLFF. Using reference TRBV5-1 and TRBJ1-4 for the parts outside the CDR3, the full variable domain is KAGVTQTPRYLIKTRGQQVTLSCSPISGHRSVSWYQQTPGQGLQFLFEYFSETQRNKGNFPGRFSGRQFSNSRSEMNVSTLELGDSALYLCASKEGSNEKLFFGSGTQLSVL.

The chain is built from TRBV2 and TRBJ2-7, with 12 bases that match TRBD2. The CDR3 is 15 amino acids. V lost 2 bases, J lost 6 bases, and 5 bases stayed unmatched. Germline CDR1 SNHLY, CDR2 FYNNEI. The CDR3 reads CASSERTSGKSEQYF. The CDR3 DNA is TGTGCCAGCAGTGAACGGACTAGCGGGAAGAGCGAGCAGTACTTC.

This rearrangement joins TRBV19 to TRBJ1-2, with D perhaps matching TRBD1 (5 bases). The CDR3 is 14 amino acids. Germline CDR1 reads LNHDA; CDR2 reads SQIVND (reference sequence). The V end was cut by 5 bases, the J end by 2 bases, with 12 bases between. DNA of the CDR3: TGTGCCAGTAGTCCCTCGGGACTAAACTATGGCTACACCTTC. Its translation: CASSPSGLNYGYTF.

The chain recombines TRBV7-2 with TRBJ2-7, with 10 nucleotides matching TRBD1. Germline-derived CDR1 and CDR2 are SGHTA and FQGNSA. V gave up 3 bases and J gave up 5 bases; unmatched junction bases: 7. CDR3 length: 15 amino acids. CDR3 loop: CASSFGGTGENEQYF. The CDR3 DNA reads TGTGCCAGCAGCTTTGGGGGGACAGGGGAGAACGAGCAGTACTTC.

The chain recombines TRBV28 with TRBJ2-7; 8 bases agree with TRBD1. The germline V gene has CDR1 MDHEN and CDR2 SYDVKM. The CDR3 extends over 16 amino acids. Unmatched junction bases numbered 12, after V lost 4 bases and J lost 4 bases. The CDR3 sequence is CASSSPAGQGRYEQYF. The CDR3 nucleotides read TGTGCCAGCAGTTCCCCCGCTGGACAGGGACGGTACGAGCAGTACTTC.

This chain joins TRBV5-1 and TRBJ1-6; 7 bases line up with TRBD1. Germline assignment: CDR1 SGHRS and CDR2 YFSETQ. V dropped 0 bases and J dropped 6; count of bases not matched to a gene: 3. This CDR3 contains 15 residues. CDR3 in amino acids: CASSLVGTANSPLHF. The CDR3 nucleotides read TGCGCCAGCAGCTTGGTTGGGACAGCTAATTCACCCCTCCACTTT.